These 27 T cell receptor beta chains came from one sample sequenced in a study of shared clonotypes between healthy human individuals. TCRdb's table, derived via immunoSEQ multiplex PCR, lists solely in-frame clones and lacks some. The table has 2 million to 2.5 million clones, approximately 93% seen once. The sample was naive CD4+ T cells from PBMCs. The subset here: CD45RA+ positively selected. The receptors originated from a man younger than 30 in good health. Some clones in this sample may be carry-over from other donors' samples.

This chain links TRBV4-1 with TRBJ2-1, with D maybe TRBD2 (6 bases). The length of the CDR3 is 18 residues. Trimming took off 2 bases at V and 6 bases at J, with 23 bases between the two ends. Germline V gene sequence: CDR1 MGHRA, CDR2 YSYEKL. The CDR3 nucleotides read TGCGCCAGCAGCCAACCGAGAGGATACGGGAGTTCGTCCAATGAGCAGTTCTTC. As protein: CASSQPRGYGSSSNEQFF.

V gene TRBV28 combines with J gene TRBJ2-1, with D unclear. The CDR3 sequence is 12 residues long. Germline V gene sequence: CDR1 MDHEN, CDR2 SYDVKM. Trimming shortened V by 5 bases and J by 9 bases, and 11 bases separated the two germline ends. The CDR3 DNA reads TGTGCCAGCAGTCCCCTTCGATTTGAGCAGTTCTTC. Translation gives CASSPLRFEQFF.

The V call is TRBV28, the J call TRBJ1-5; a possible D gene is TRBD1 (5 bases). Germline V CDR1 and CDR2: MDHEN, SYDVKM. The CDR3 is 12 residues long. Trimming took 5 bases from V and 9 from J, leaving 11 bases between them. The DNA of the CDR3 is TGTGCCAGCAGTGTGACAGTGGGGCCCCAGCATTTT. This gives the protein CASSVTVGPQHF.

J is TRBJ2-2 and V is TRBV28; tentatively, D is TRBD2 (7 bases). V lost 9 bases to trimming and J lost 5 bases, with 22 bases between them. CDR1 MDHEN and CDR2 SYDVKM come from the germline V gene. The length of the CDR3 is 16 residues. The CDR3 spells CASGTTGGRETGELFF. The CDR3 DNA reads TGTGCCAGTGGGACTACTGGGGGGCGGGAGACCGGGGAGCTGTTTTTT.

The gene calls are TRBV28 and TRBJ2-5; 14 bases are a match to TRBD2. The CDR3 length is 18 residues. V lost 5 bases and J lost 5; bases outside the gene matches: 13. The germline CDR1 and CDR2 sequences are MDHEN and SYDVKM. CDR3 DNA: TGTGCCAGCAGTACCGGGGGACTAGCGGGAGAAGGACGGGAGACCCAGTACTTC. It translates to CASSTGGLAGEGRETQYF.

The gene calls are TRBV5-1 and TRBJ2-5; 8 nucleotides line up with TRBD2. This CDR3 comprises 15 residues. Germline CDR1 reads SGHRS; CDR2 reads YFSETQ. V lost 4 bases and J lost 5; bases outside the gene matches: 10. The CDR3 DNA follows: TGCGCCAGCAGCGCGGGACTAGGGTTTCGGGAGACCCAGTACTTC. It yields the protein CASSAGLGFRETQYF. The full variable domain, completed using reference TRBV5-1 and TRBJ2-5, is KAGVTQTPRYLIKTRGQQVTLSCSPISGHRSVSWYQQTPGQGLQFLFEYFSETQRNKGNFPGRFSGRQFSNSRSEMNVSTLELGDSALYLCASSAGLGFRETQYFGPGTRLLVL.

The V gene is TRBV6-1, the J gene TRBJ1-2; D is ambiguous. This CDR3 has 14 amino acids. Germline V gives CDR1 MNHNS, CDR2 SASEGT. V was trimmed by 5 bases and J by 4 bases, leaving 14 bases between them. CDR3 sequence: CASSPEPSGYGYTF. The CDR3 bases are TGTGCCAGCAGTCCCGAACCATCTGGCTATGGCTACACCTTC.

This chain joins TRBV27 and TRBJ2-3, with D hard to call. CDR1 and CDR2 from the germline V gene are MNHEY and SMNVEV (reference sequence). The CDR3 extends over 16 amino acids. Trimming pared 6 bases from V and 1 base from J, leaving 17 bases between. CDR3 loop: CASSLIGVPGTDTQYF. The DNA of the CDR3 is TGTGCCAGCAGCTTAATTGGTGTACCGGGCACAGATACGCAGTATTTT.

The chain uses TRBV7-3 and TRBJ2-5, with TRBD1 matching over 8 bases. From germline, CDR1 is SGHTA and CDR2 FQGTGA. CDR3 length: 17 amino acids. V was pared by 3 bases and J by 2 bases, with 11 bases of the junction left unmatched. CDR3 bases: TGTGCCAGCAGCTTGGGTCAGGGGGCGCGAGGACAAGAGACCCAGTACTTC. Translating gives CASSLGQGARGQETQYF. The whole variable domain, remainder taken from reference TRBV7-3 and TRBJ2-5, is GAGVSQTPSNKVTEKGKYVELRCDPISGHTALYWYRQSLGQGPEFLIYFQGTGAADDSGLPNDRFFAVRPEGSVSTLKIQRTERGDSAVYLCASSLGQGARGQETQYFGPGTRLLVL.

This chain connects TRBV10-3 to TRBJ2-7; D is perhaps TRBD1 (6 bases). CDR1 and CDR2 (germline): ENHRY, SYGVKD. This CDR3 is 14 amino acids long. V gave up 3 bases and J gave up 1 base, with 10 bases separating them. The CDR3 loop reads CAISDFGQSYEQYF. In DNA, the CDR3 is TGTGCCATCAGTGATTTTGGACAGTCCTACGAGCAGTACTTC.

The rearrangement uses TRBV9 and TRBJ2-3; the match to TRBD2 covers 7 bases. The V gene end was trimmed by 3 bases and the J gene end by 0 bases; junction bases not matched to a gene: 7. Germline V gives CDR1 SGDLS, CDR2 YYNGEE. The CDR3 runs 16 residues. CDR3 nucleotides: TGTGCCAGCAGCGGCCTCGGGCGGGGGAGCACAGATACGCAGTATTTT. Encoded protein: CASSGLGRGSTDTQYF.

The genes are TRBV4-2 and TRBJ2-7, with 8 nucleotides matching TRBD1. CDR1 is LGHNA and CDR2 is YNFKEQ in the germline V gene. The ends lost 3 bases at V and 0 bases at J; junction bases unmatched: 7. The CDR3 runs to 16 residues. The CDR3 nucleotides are TGTGCCAGCAGCCAGGCGGGACAGGTAAACTCCTACGAGCAGTACTTC. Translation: CASSQAGQVNSYEQYF.

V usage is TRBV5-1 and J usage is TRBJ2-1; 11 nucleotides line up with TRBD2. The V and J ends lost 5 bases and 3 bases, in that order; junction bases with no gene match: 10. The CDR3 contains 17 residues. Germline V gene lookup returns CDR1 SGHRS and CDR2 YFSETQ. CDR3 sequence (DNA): TGCGCCAGCAGTAGTAGTTTACTAGCGGGAGTCTACAATGAGCAGTTCTTC. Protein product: CASSSSLLAGVYNEQFF.

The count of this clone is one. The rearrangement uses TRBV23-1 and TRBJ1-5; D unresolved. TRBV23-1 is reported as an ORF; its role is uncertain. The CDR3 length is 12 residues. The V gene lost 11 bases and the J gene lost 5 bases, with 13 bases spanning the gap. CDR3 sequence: CAGRRGYQPQHF. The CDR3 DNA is TGCGCCGGGCGCCGGGGTTATCAGCCCCAGCATTTT.

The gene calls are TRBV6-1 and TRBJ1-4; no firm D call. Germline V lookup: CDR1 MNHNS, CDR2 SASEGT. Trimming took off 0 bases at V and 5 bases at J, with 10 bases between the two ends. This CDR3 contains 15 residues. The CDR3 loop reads CASSEAGRRNEKLFF. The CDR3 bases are TGTGCCAGCAGTGAAGCGGGCAGGAGGAATGAAAAACTGTTTTTT.

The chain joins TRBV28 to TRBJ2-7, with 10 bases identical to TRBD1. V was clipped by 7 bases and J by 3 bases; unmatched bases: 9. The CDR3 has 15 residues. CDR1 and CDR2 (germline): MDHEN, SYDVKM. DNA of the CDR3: TGTGCCAGCACGAACCTCCGGACAGGGGGCTACGAGCAGTACTTC. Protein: CASTNLRTGGYEQYF.

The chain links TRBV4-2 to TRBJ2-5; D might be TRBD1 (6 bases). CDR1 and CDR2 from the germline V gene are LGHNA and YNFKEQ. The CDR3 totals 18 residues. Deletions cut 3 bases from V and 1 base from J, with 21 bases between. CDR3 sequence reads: CASSHGSQNTGLQETQYF. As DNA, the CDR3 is TGTGCCAGCAGCCACGGGTCCCAAAATACAGGGCTCCAAGAGACCCAGTACTTC.

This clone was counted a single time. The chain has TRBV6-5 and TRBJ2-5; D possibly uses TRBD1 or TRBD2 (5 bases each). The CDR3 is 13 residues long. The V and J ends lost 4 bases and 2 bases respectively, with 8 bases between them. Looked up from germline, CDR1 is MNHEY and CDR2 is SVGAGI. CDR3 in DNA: TGTGCCAGCAGTTGGGACGGGCAAGAGACCCAGTACTTC. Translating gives CASSWDGQETQYF.

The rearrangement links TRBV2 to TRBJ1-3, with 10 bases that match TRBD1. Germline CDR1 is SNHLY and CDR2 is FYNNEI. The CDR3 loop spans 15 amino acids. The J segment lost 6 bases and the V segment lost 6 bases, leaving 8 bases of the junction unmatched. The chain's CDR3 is CASRDRQGAENTIYF. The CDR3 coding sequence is TGTGCCAGCAGAGACAGACAGGGGGCAGAAAACACCATATATTTT.

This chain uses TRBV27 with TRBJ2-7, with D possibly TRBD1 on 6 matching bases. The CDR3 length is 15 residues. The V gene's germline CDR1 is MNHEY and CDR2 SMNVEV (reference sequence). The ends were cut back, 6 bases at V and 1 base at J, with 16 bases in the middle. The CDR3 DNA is TGTGCCAGCAGAACAGGGACGTTGGCGTCCTACGAGCAGTACTTC. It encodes CASRTGTLASYEQYF.

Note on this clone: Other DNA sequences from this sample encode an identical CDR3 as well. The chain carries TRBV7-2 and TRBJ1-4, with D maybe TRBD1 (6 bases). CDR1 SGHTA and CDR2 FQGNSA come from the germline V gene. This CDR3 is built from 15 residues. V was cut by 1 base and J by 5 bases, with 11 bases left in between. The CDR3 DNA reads TGTGCCAGCAGCTTAGGTTGGACAGCGAATGAAAAACTGTTTTTT. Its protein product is CASSLGWTANEKLFF.

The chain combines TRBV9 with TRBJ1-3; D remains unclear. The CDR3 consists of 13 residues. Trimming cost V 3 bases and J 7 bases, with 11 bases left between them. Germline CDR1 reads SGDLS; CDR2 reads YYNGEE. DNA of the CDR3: TGTGCCAGCAGCGGACCCTTCTTCAACACCATATATTTT. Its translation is CASSGPFFNTIYF.

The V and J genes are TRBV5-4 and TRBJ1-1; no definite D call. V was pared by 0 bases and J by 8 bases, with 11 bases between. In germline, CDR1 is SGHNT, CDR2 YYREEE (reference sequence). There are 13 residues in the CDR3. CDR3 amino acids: CASSLALRAEAFF. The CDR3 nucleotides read TGTGCCAGCAGCTTGGCCCTTCGGGCAGAAGCTTTCTTT.

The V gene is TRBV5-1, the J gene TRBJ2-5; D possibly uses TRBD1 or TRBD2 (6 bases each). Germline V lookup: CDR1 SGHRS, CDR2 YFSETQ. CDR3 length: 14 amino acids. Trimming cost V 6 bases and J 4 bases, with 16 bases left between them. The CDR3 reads CASTGGRLRETQYF. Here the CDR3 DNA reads TGCGCCAGCACCGGGGGCCGTCTAAGAGAGACCCAGTACTTC. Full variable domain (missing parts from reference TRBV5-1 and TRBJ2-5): KAGVTQTPRYLIKTRGQQVTLSCSPISGHRSVSWYQQTPGQGLQFLFEYFSETQRNKGNFPGRFSGRQFSNSRSEMNVSTLELGDSALYLCASTGGRLRETQYFGPGTRLLVL.

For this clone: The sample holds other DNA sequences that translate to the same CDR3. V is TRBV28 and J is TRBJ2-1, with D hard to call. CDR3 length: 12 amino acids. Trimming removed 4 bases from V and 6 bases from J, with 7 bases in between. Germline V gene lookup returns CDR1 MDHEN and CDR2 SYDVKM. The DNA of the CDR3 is TGTGCCAGCAGTTCTCCCTCCAATGAGCAGTTCTTC. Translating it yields CASSSPSNEQFF.

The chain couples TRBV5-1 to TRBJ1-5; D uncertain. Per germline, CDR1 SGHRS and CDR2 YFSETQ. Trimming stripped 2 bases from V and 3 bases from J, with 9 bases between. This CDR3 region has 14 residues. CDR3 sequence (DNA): TGCGCCAGCAGCTTCTCAAGGGTCAATCAGCCCCAGCATTTT. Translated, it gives CASSFSRVNQPQHF.

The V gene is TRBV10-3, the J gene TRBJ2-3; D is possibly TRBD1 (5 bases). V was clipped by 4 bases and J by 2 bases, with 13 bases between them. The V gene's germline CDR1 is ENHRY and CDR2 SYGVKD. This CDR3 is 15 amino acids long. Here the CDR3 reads CAISALDRATDTQYF. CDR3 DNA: TGTGCCATCAGTGCTCTTGACAGAGCCACAGATACGCAGTATTTT.